The 24 T cell receptor beta chains below come from one sample, sequenced in a study of blood T cell repertoires in COVID-19. Sequencing was performed with immunoSEQ multiplex PCR; in TCRdb, only in-frame clones are kept and a portion is missing. The sample consists of 150,000 to 200,000 clones, approximately 83% of them appearing once. Material for sequencing was peripheral blood. The receptors come from a man in his fifties or sixties with active or convalescent COVID-19.

The V gene is TRBV30, the J gene TRBJ1-5; perhaps TRBD1 as D (5 bases). Trimming stripped 4 bases from V and 4 bases from J, with 11 bases between. From germline, CDR1 is GTSNPN and CDR2 SVGIG (reference sequence). The CDR3 has 13 amino acids. CDR3 coding DNA: TGTGCCTGGACCAGGGAATGGAATCAGCCCCAGCATTTT. It yields the protein CAWTREWNQPQHF.

The gene calls are TRBV6-5 and TRBJ1-1; no clear D. Germline V gives CDR1 MNHEY, CDR2 SVGAGI. The CDR3 loop spans 14 amino acids. Trimming removed 7 bases at V and 5 bases at J, with 17 bases between. CDR3 nucleotide sequence: TGTGCCAGCACCCCGGTTGAACAGCCTACTGAAGCTTTCTTT. It encodes CASTPVEQPTEAFF.

This clone was picked up one time. V is TRBV10-3 and J is TRBJ1-3; D remains ambiguous. Per the germline V gene, CDR1 is ENHRY and CDR2 is SYGVKD. Trimming shortened V by 0 bases and J by 4 bases, and 10 bases separated the two germline ends. This CDR3 region has 15 residues. DNA for the CDR3: TGTGCCATCAGTGAGTCCCCGAATACAGGAAACACCATATATTTT. Translating gives CAISESPNTGNTIYF.

This chain connects TRBV5-1 to TRBJ2-7, with TRBD1 as a possible D gene (5 bases). The ends were cut back, 0 bases at V and 5 bases at J, with 12 bases in the middle. There are 14 residues in the CDR3. The V gene's germline CDR1 is SGHRS and CDR2 YFSETQ. CDR3 residues: CASSLAQGVDEQYF. In DNA, the CDR3 is TGCGCCAGCAGCTTGGCCCAAGGGGTTGACGAGCAGTACTTC.

This chain connects TRBV30 to TRBJ1-4, with TRBD1 identical over 10 bases. The CDR3 spans 15 residues. Germline V gene sequence: CDR1 GTSNPN, CDR2 SVGIG (reference sequence). J was trimmed by 2 bases and V by 3 bases; bases with no gene match: 3. The CDR3, as DNA: TGTGCCTGGAGGGACAGGGGGGCGACTAATGAAAAACTGTTTTTT. It encodes CAWRDRGATNEKLFF.

The CDR3 sequence is CASSLAAEGPYEQYF. The CDR3 nucleotides read TGTGCCAGCAGCTTAGCGGCGGAGGGACCCTACGAGCAGTACTTC. The V gene is TRBV7-2, the J gene TRBJ2-7; D is perhaps TRBD2 (6 bases). Trimming left V 0 bases short and J 2 bases short, with 11 bases between. This CDR3 region has 15 residues. Germline V gene lookup returns CDR1 SGHTA and CDR2 FQGNSA.

The chain is built from TRBV7-3 and TRBJ2-3; D not resolved. The length of the CDR3 is 15 residues. From germline, CDR1 is SGHTA and CDR2 FQGTGA. Trimming left V 2 bases short and J 0 bases short, with 9 bases between. CDR3 nucleotides: TGTGCCAGCAGCTTACGCATCGGGAGCACAGATACGCAGTATTTT. Protein: CASSLRIGSTDTQYF. Based on the CDR3 plus reference TRBV7-3 and TRBJ2-3, the full variable domain is GAGVSQTPSNKVTEKGKYVELRCDPISGHTALYWYRQSLGQGPEFLIYFQGTGAADDSGLPNDRFFAVRPEGSVSTLKIQRTERGDSAVYLCASSLRIGSTDTQYFGPGTRLTVL.

In this sample, this clone turned up a few times. The chain couples TRBV25-1 to TRBJ1-6, with 12 bases fitting TRBD1. V dropped 6 bases and J dropped 9; count of bases not matched to a gene: 6. Germline lookup yields CDR1 MGHDK and CDR2 SYGVNS. The CDR3 is made up of 15 amino acids. The CDR3 region is CASRGTGGITSPLHF. CDR3 bases: TGTGCCAGCAGGGGGACAGGGGGCATCACTTCACCCCTCCACTTT.

This chain joins TRBV7-6 and TRBJ1-5; D is unclear. V gave up 7 bases and J gave up 2 bases, with 15 bases separating them. Germline lookup yields CDR1 SGHVS and CDR2 FNYEAQ. The CDR3 loop spans 15 amino acids. The CDR3 spells CASIPLDGGNQPQHF. The DNA of the CDR3 is TGTGCCAGCATACCATTGGACGGGGGCAATCAGCCCCAGCATTTT.

The rearrangement joins TRBV5-1 to TRBJ1-1; D not resolved. The CDR3 runs to 15 residues. V was shortened by 4 bases and J by 3 bases, with 16 bases between the two germline ends. CDR1 SGHRS and CDR2 YFSETQ come from the germline V gene. The DNA for the CDR3 is TGCGCCAGCAGCCCCCGGGCCTCGAGGGACACTGAAGCTTTCTTT. Translating gives CASSPRASRDTEAFF.

This clone appeared once. The chain joins TRBV19 to TRBJ1-3; D is unresolved. V shed 5 bases and J shed 0 bases, with 17 bases lying between them. This CDR3 is built from 17 residues. Germline CDR1 is LNHDA and CDR2 is SQIVND (reference sequence). The CDR3, as DNA: TGTGCCAGTAGTCCCCGGGGTGGTATCATCTCTGGAAACACCATATATTTT. This translates into CASSPRGGIISGNTIYF. The variable domain in full, with the rest retrieved from reference TRBV19 and TRBJ1-3, is DGGITQSPKYLFRKEGQNVTLSCEQNLNHDAMYWYRQDPGQGLRLIYYSQIVNDFQKGDIAEGYSVSREKKESFPLTVTSAQKNPTAFYLCASSPRGGIISGNTIYFGEGSWLTVV.

J is TRBJ1-2 and V is TRBV6-5; 7 bases are shared with TRBD1. The CDR3 loop spans 15 amino acids. The V gene's germline CDR1 is MNHEY and CDR2 SVGAGI. Trimming cost V 2 bases and J 4 bases; bases outside gene matches: 7. The CDR3 region is CASSYGHRGGYGYTF. For the CDR3, the DNA is TGTGCCAGCAGTTACGGGCACAGGGGAGGCTATGGCTACACCTTC.

The chain couples TRBV5-1 to TRBJ1-4; weak D call: TRBD1 (6 bases). The ends were cut back, 4 bases at V and 2 bases at J, with 9 bases in the middle. The CDR3 loop spans 14 amino acids. The V gene's germline CDR1 is SGHRS and CDR2 YFSETQ. The chain's CDR3 is CASSPDSTNEKLFF. In DNA form, the CDR3 reads TGCGCCAGCAGCCCGGACAGCACTAATGAAAAACTGTTTTTT.

The rearrangement links TRBV6-4 to TRBJ1-4, with 7 bases aligning to TRBD1. This CDR3 spans 14 amino acids. Germline-derived CDR1 and CDR2 are MRHNA and SNTAGT. The V segment lost 5 bases and the J segment 7 bases; nucleotides outside the gene matches: 7. CDR3 bases: TGTGCCAGCAGTCAAACGACAGGGAGTGAAAAACTGTTTTTT. Translation gives CASSQTTGSEKLFF.

This rearrangement joins TRBV28 to TRBJ1-6, with 10 nucleotides matching TRBD1. J gave up 9 bases and V 6 bases, and 8 bases lay outside the gene matches. The CDR3 consists of 15 residues. The germline V gene has CDR1 MDHEN and CDR2 SYDVKM. CDR3 sequence reads: CASRLGTGESSPLHF. The CDR3 DNA reads as TGTGCCAGCAGGCTCGGGACAGGGGAAAGTTCACCCCTCCACTTT.

The chain employs TRBV18 and TRBJ1-1; D is possibly TRBD1 (5 bases). In germline, CDR1 is KGHSH, CDR2 LQKENI. This CDR3 is 16 amino acids long. The ends were cut back, 0 bases at V and 3 bases at J, with 14 bases in the middle. In nucleotides, the CDR3 is TGTGCCAGCTCACCACCGTACGGGGGGTTGGACACTGAAGCTTTCTTT. Its protein is CASSPPYGGLDTEAFF. Full variable domain (missing parts from reference TRBV18 and TRBJ1-1): NAGVMQNPRHLVRRRGQEARLRCSPMKGHSHVYWYRQLPEEGLKFMVYLQKENIIDESGMPKERFSAEFPKEGPSILRIQQVVRGDSAAYFCASSPPYGGLDTEAFFGQGTRLTVV.

The chain links TRBV11-3 to TRBJ2-3, with 13 bases aligning to TRBD2. The CDR3 spans 16 residues. Losses at the gene ends were 3 bases for V and 4 bases for J; bases not matched to a gene: 4. CDR1 and CDR2 from the germline V gene are SGHNT and YENEEA. CDR3 loop: CASSFTSGGASDTQYF. Here the CDR3 DNA reads TGTGCCAGCAGCTTCACTAGCGGGGGGGCCTCAGATACGCAGTATTTT.

The chain joins TRBV30 to TRBJ1-4; D may be TRBD1 (6 bases). V lost 2 bases, J lost 8 bases, and 9 bases lay in between. The CDR3 covers 12 residues. Germline CDR1 reads GTSNPN; CDR2 reads SVGIG (reference sequence). The CDR3 is CAWSQGKEKLFF. CDR3 nucleotide sequence: TGTGCCTGGAGTCAGGGGAAAGAAAAACTGTTTTTT.

This rearrangement joins TRBV6-1 to TRBJ2-5, with a possible D match to TRBD1 (5 bases). Germline CDR1 MNHNS, CDR2 SASEGT. Trimming left V 2 bases short and J 4 bases short, with 14 bases between. The CDR3 is 15 amino acids. CDR3 loop: CASSEMGQGRETQYF. In DNA form, the CDR3 reads TGTGCCAGCAGTGAAATGGGGCAGGGTAGAGAGACCCAGTACTTC.

The chain carries TRBV7-9 and TRBJ1-2; a possible D gene is TRBD1 (5 bases). CDR3 size: 15 residues. From germline, CDR1 is SEHNR and CDR2 FQNEAQ (reference sequence). V lost 5 bases, J lost 3 bases, and 16 bases lay in between. The CDR3 region has the DNA TGTGCCAGCAGCAGAGAATTCGGCAGGGACTATGGCTACACCTTC. This codes for CASSREFGRDYGYTF.

The chain couples TRBV12-3 or TRBV12-4 to TRBJ2-7, with 7 bases aligning to TRBD2. The CDR3 length is 13 residues. V shed 7 bases and J 6 bases; nucleotides not matched to a gene: 9. The CDR3 protein is CASIRAGDGEQYF. The CDR3 DNA reads as TGTGCCAGCATTAGGGCGGGAGACGGCGAGCAGTACTTC.

The chain has TRBV25-1 and TRBJ2-7; a possible D gene is TRBD1 (6 bases). The V end lost 5 bases, the J end lost 5 bases, and 13 bases lay between the germline ends. Germline CDR1 MGHDK, CDR2 SYGVNS. The CDR3 is 13 amino acids. CDR3 DNA: TGTGCCAGCAGTATCCCACAGGGTAACGAGCAGTACTTC. Amino acid sequence: CASSIPQGNEQYF.

This chain uses TRBV5-4 with TRBJ2-1; 12 nucleotides match TRBD2. Germline loops: CDR1 SGHNT, CDR2 YYREEE (reference sequence). V lost 5 bases, J lost 5 bases, and 5 bases stayed unmatched. The length of the CDR3 is 15 residues. CDR3 sequence: CASRRTSGTNNEQFF. Written as DNA, the CDR3 is TGTGCCAGCAGACGGACTAGCGGGACTAACAATGAGCAGTTCTTC.

The J gene is TRBJ1-2, the V gene TRBV5-1; D is unclear. Germline CDR1 is SGHRS and CDR2 is YFSETQ. The germline V and J ends were trimmed by 1 base and 1 base, with 14 bases remaining between them. There are 16 residues in the CDR3. The CDR3 region is CASSLMAGSVNYGYTF. CDR3 coding DNA: TGCGCCAGCAGCTTGATGGCGGGGTCGGTTAACTATGGCTACACCTTC.